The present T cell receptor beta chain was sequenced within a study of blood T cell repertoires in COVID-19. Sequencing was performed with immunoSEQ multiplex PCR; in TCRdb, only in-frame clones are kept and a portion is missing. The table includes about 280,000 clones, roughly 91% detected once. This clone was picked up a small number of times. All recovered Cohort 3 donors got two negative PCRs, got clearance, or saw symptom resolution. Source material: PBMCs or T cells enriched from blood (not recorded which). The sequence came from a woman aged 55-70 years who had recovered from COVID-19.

The CDR3 nucleotides are TGTGCCAGCAGCTGGACTAGTTACAATGAGCAGTTCTTC. As protein: CASSWTSYNEQFF. The rearrangement uses TRBV3-1 (or the pseudogene TRBV3-2) and TRBJ2-1; 7 bases fit TRBD2. This CDR3 contains 13 residues. Per germline, CDR1 LGHDT and CDR2 YNNKEL (reference sequence). Unmatched junction bases numbered 2, after V lost 5 bases and J lost 4 bases.